Sequencing of this T cell receptor (beta chain) was carried out in a study of monozygotic twins with inflammatory bowel disease. Each CDR3 protein gets one entry in TCRdb, which reprocessed the 5' RACE reads and gives no DNA. In total, the table holds 400,000 or so distinct CDR3 sequences. In germline, CDR1 is DFQATT, CDR2 SNEGSKA (reference sequence). The CDR3 runs to 15 residues. Sequencing used blood. The source is a human donor with ulcerative colitis or Crohn's disease, or a healthy co-twin of an affected twin (not recorded which). The chain joins TRBV20-1 to TRBJ2-1; TCRdb names TRBD2, which stays unverified in the absence of DNA. The chain's CDR3 is CSARQTSGIYNEQFF.